The T cell receptor beta chain under discussion was sequenced for a study of T cells after posttransplantation cyclophosphamide (dated by TCRdb to the mid-2010s). The study in broad terms: The study tracked T cell repertoire reconstitution by TRB sequencing after myeloablative bone marrow transplantation using posttransplantation cyclophosphamide as GVHD prophylaxis. Samples from about 33 PTCy-treated patients, along with samples from 15 to 20 of their related bone marrow donors, underwent antigen receptor sequencing. Blood from all 35 or so PTCy patients with 1-year posttransplant specimens was subjected to TRB sequencing. In 3 patients, TRB sequencing was also performed on up to about 3 more blood samples taken 2 to 5.2 years after transplant, and in 4 patients, pretransplant blood was also TRB-sequenced. TRA and TRB clonality were tightly correlated in 9 samples, so subsequent TCR analyses focused on TRB only. Public TRB sequences were compared against a database of over 3,000 sequences linked to responses to pathogens, tumor antigens, self-antigens and alloantigens. General findings and caveats noted by the study authors: Across 40 to 55 patients, TRB clonality was highly associated with recipient CMV seropositivity and CMV reactivation, and PTCy diversity was similar to diversity in CNI/methotrexate controls. The TRB repertoires of T cells infiltrating skin or the GI tract showed only limited overlap with the TRB repertoires found in blood. Donor-recipient similarity was low at 1-2 months but rose over the first year, and later blood repertoires were often dominated by donor CD8+ memory clones.

TRB sequencing used genomic DNA with the immunoSEQ assay at survey resolution or the hsTCRB kit. The study's own analysis went as follows. The immunoSEQ software handled initial read processing, and the LymphoSeq R package was used for repertoire analyses. Clonality was computed as 1 minus normalized Shannon entropy, and a Gini coefficient was also calculated for each TRB dataset. Phenotypes of unsorted samples were inferred by mapping TRB sequences from sorted subsets of the recipient or donor onto the same recipient's unsorted samples. The immuneACCESS repertoire file appears here via TCRdb, limited to in-frame rearrangements. These files lack a portion of the clones; in checked studies, under half of the deficit traces to unresolved V genes, and the cause of the others is not known. For V, J and clone size, that table is used; D and trimming come from the DNA. The table records about 39,000 clones for this sample, and not one of them appears only once. Jointly, the top ten make up about 4.2% of the sample.

CDR1 and CDR2 were assigned from the germline V gene (reference sequence) as GTSNPN and SVGIG. Measured from the cysteine to the phenylalanine, the CDR3 is 12 residues long. The read is trimmed to its CDR3 DNA, 36 bases read in frame from base 1. V is cut by 0 bases and J by 5 bases, and the space between the germline ends is 6 bases. This clone has a count of ten or more. Its cognate antigen has yet to be identified. Base quality data are lacking; no much larger clone is found one base away. Related bone marrow donors provided peripheral blood samples on the day of marrow donation. Peripheral blood and bone marrow mononuclear cells were isolated by Ficoll-Hypaque density centrifugation and were cryopreserved.

The chain is assembled from TRBV30 and TRBJ2-3, with the D gene not confidently named. Material for sequencing was PBMCs. The sequence derives from a woman aged 50 to 60 in good health and a related stem cell transplant donor. The CDR3 amino acid sequence is: CAWSVGIDTQYF. The DNA reads as follows: TGTGCCTGGAGTGTTGGCATAGATACGCAGTATTTT.